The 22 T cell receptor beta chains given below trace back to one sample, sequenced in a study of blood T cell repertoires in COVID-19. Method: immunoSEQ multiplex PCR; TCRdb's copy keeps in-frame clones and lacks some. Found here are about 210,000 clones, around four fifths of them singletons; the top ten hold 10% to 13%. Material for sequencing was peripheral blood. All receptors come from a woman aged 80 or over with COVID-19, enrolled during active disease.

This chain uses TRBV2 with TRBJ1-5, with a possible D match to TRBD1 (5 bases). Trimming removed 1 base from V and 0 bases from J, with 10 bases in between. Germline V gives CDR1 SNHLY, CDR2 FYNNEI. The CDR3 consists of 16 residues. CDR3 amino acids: CASSEVGTYSNQPQHF. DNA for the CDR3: TGTGCCAGCAGTGAAGTTGGGACTTATAGCAATCAGCCCCAGCATTTT.

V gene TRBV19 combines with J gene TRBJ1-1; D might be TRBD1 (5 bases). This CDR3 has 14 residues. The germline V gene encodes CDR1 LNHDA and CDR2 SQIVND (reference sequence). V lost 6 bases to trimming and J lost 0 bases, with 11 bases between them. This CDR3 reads CASRVGDLNTEAFF. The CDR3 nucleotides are TGTGCCAGTAGGGTAGGGGATTTGAACACTGAAGCTTTCTTT.

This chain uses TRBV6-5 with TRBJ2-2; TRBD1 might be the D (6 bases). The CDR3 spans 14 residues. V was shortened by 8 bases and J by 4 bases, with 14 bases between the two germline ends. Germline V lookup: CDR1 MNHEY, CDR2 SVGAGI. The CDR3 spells CASGTLKFTGELFF. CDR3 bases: TGTGCCAGCGGGACACTCAAGTTCACCGGGGAGCTGTTTTTT.

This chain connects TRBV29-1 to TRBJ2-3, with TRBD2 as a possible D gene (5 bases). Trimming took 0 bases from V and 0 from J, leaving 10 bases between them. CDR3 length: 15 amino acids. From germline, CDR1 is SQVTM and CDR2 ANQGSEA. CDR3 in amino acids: CSVEEAAPSTDTQYF. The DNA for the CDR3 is TGCAGCGTTGAAGAAGCGGCCCCTAGCACAGATACGCAGTATTTT.

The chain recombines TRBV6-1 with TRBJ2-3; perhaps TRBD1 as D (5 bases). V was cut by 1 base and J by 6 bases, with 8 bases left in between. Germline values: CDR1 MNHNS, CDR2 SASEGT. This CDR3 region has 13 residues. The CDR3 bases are TGTGCCAGCAGTGAAGTCAGGGCGGATACGCAGTATTTT. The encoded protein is CASSEVRADTQYF.

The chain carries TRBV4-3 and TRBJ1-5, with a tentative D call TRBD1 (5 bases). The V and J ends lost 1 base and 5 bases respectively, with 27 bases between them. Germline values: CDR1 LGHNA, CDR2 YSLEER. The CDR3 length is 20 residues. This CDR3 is CASSQVWGFGEAISDQPQHF. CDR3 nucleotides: TGCGCCAGCAGCCAAGTTTGGGGGTTCGGGGAGGCTATATCCGATCAGCCCCAGCATTTT.

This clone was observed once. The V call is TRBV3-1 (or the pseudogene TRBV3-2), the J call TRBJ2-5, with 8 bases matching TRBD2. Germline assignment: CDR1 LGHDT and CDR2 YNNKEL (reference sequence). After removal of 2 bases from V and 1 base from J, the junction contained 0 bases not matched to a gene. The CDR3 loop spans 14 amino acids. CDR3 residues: CASSQSGGQETQYF. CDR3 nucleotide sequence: TGTGCCAGCAGCCAAAGCGGGGGCCAAGAGACCCAGTACTTC.

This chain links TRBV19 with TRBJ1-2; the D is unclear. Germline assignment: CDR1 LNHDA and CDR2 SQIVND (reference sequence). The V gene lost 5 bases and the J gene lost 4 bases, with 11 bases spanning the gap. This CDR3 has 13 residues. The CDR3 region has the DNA TGTGCCAGTAGTCCCGCGACAAGCTATGGCTACACCTTC. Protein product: CASSPATSYGYTF.

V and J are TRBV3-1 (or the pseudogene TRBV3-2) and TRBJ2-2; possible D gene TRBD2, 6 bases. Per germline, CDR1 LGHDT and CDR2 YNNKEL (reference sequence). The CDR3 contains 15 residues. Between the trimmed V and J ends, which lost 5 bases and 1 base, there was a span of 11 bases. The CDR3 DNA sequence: TGTGCCAGCAGCTGGGGAGGCCTGAACACCGGGGAGCTGTTTTTT. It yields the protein CASSWGGLNTGELFF.

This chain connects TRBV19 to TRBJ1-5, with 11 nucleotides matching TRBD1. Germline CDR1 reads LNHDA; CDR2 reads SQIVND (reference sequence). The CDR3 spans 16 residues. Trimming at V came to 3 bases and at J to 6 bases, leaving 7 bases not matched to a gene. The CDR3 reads CASSIGQGAFSQPQHF. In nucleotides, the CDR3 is TGTGCCAGTAGTATCGGACAGGGGGCTTTTAGTCAGCCCCAGCATTTT.

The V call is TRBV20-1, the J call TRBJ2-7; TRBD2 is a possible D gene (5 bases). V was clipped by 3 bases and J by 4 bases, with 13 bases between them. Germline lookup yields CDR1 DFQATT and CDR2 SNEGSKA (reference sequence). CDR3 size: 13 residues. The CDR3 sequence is CSASGPGEYEQYF. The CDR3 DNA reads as TGCAGTGCTAGTGGGCCCGGGGAGTACGAGCAGTACTTC.

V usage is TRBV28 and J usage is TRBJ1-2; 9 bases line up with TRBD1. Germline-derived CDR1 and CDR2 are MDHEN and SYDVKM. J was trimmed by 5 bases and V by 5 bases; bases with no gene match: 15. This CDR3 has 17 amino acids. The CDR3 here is CASSLTLRDREWYGYTF. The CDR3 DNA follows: TGTGCCAGCAGTCTCACCTTACGGGACAGGGAGTGGTATGGCTACACCTTC.

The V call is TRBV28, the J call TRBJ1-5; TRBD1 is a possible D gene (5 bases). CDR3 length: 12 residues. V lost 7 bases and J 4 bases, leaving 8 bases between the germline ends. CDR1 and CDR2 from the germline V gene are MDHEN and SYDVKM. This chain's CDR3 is CASIQGNQPQHF. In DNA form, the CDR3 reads TGTGCCAGCATTCAGGGTAATCAGCCCCAGCATTTT.

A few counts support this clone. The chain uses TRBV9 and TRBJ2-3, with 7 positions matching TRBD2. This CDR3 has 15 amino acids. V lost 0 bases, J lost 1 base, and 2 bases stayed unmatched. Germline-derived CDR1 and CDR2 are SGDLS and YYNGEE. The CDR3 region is CASSVVGGGTDTQYF. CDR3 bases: TGTGCCAGCAGCGTAGTGGGGGGGGGCACAGATACGCAGTATTTT. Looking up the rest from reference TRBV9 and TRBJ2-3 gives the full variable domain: DSGVTQTPKHLITATGQRVTLRCSPRSGDLSVYWYQQSLDQGLQFLIQYYNGEERAKGNILERFSAQQFPDLHSELNLSSLELGDSALYFCASSVVGGGTDTQYFGPGTRLTVL.

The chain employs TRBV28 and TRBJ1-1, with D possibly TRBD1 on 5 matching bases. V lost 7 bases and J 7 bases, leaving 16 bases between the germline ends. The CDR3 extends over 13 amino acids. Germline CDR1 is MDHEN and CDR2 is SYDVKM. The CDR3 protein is CASTMMQGGEAFF. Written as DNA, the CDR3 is TGTGCCAGCACCATGATGCAGGGAGGTGAAGCTTTCTTT.

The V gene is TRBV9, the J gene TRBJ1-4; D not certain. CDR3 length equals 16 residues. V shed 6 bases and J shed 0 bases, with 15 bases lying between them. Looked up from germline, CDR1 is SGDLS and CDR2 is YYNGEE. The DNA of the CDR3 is TGTGCCAGCAACTCCGGGGTGGATGCAACTAATGAAAAACTGTTTTTT. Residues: CASNSGVDATNEKLFF.

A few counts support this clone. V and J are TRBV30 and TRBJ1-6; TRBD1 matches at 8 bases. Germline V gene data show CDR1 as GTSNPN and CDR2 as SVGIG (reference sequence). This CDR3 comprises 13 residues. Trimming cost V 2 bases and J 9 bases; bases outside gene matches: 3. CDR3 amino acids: CAWSRTGPSPLHF. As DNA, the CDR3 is TGTGCCTGGAGTAGGACAGGGCCTTCACCCCTCCACTTT.

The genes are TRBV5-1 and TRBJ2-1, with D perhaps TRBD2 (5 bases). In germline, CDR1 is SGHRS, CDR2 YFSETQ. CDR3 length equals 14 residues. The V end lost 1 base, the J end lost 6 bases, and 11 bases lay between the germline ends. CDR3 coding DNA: TGCGCCAGCAGCTTGATTAGCACTAGCAATGAGCAGTTCTTC. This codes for CASSLISTSNEQFF. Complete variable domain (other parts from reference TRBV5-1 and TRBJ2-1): KAGVTQTPRYLIKTRGQQVTLSCSPISGHRSVSWYQQTPGQGLQFLFEYFSETQRNKGNFPGRFSGRQFSNSRSEMNVSTLELGDSALYLCASSLISTSNEQFFGPGTRLTVL.

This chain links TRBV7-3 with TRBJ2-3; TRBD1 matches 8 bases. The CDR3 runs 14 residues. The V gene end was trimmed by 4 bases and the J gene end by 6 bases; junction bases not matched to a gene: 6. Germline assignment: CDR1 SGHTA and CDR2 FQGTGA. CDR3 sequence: CASSSGQGHDTQYF. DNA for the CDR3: TGTGCCAGCAGCTCAGGACAGGGTCACGATACGCAGTATTTT.

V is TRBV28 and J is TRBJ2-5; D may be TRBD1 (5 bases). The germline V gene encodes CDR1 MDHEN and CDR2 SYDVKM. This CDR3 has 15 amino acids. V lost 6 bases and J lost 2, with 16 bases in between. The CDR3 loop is CASSPTQGFQETQYF. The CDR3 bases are TGTGCCAGCAGCCCGACCCAGGGTTTTCAAGAGACCCAGTACTTC.

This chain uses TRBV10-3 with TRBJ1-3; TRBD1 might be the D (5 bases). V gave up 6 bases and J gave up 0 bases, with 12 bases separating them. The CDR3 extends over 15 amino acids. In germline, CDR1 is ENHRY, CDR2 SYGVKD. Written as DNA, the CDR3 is TGTGCCATCAGGGGAGGGACCGGCTCTGGAAACACCATATATTTT. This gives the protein CAIRGGTGSGNTIYF.

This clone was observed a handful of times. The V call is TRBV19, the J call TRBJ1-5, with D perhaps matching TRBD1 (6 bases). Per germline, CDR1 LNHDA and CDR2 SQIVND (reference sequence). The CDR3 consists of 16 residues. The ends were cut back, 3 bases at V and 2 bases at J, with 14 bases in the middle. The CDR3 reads CASSIPGGLGNQPQHF. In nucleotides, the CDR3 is TGTGCCAGTAGTATCCCGGGGGGCCTAGGCAATCAGCCCCAGCATTTT.